Below are 18 T cell receptor beta chains sequenced from a single sample in a study of read filtering for tumor transcriptome and immune sequencing. This library used around 400 ng RNA and molecular barcoded adaptors spanning alpha/delta and beta/gamma chains. TCRdb re-derived calls from the reads in MiXCR, one entry per CDR3 protein. Here the sample spans 100,000 to 150,000 distinct CDR3 sequences, about 13% being singletons. The sequenced material came from a population of CD138-negative cells sorted from bone marrow. The receptors come from a donor aged 40 or older with multiple myeloma.

Turning to this clonotype: A much bigger clone sits one base away, suggesting this may be a read error. The CDR3 DNA follows: TGTGCCAGCAGCTCGGGACTTTTCAATGAGCAGTTCTTC. As protein: CASSSGLFNEQFF. The gene calls are TRBV7-8 and TRBJ2-1; D might be TRBD2 (6 bases). Germline values: CDR1 SGHVS, CDR2 FQNEAQ. Trimming left V 4 bases short and J 6 bases short, with 10 bases between. The CDR3 runs 13 residues.

In regard to this clonotype: A much larger clone lies one base from this, so it may be a read error. The gene calls are TRBV24-1 and TRBJ2-1, with D possibly being TRBD2 (5 bases). The V and J ends lost 5 bases and 5 bases respectively, with 15 bases between them. Germline V gives CDR1 KGHDR, CDR2 SFDVKD. This CDR3 is built from 15 residues. For the CDR3, the DNA is TGTGCCACCAGTGGGCGGGCTAGCCCCAACAATGAGCAGTTCTTC. It translates to CATSGRASPNNEQFF.

Worth noting for this clonotype: One end of the junction is discordant with germline, which a read error may explain. The chain couples TRBV12-3 or TRBV12-4 to TRBJ2-6; perhaps TRBD2 as D (5 bases). The CDR3 is made up of 14 amino acids. CDR3 sequence: CASTSRKGANVLAF. The DNA of the CDR3 is TGTGCCAGCACCTCTCGAAAGGGAGCCAACGTCCTGGCTTTC.

In this sample, this clonotype turned up a few times. The chain carries TRBV20-1 and TRBJ2-2; 9 nucleotides line up with TRBD2. Trimming took 3 bases from V and 0 from J; bases not matched to a gene: 2. The CDR3 consists of 15 residues. Germline V CDR1 and CDR2: DFQATT, SNEGSKA (reference sequence). CDR3 in amino acids: CSARTSGTNTGELFF. DNA for the CDR3: TGCAGTGCTAGGACTAGCGGAACGAACACCGGGGAGCTGTTTTTT.

Many counts were recorded for this clonotype. The genes are TRBV19 and TRBJ2-6; the D is unclear. Germline loops: CDR1 LNHDA, CDR2 SQIVND (reference sequence). The CDR3 covers 15 residues. V was trimmed by 7 bases and J by 1 base, leaving 11 bases between them. The CDR3 DNA sequence: TGTGCCAGTACCTTGACATTTTCTGGGGCCAACGTCCTGACTTTC. Its protein product is CASTLTFSGANVLTF.

A note on this clonotype: A read error may be the cause here, since a much bigger clone is one base away. The chain carries TRBV19 and TRBJ2-1, with D tentatively TRBD1 (5 bases). CDR1 is LNHDA and CDR2 is SQIVND in the germline V gene (reference sequence). The CDR3 is made up of 16 amino acids. V shed 1 base and J shed 4 bases, with 14 bases lying between them. The CDR3 loop reads CASSIAPTDEYNEQFF. As DNA, the CDR3 is TGTGCCAGTAGTATAGCCCCGACAGATGAGTACAATGAGCAGTTCTTC.

This clonotype appeared many times. The chain couples TRBV19 to TRBJ2-3; 14 nucleotides line up with TRBD2. This CDR3 contains 17 residues. Germline assignment: CDR1 LNHDA and CDR2 SQIVND (reference sequence). The junction had 6 bases not matched to a gene; V was cut back by 1 base and J by 6 bases. The CDR3 DNA reads TGTGCCAGTAGTATAGCCCCGGGACTAGCGGGAGTGGATACGCAGTATTTT. Translated, it gives CASSIAPGLAGVDTQYF.

This clonotype was observed many times. The chain uses TRBV4-2 and TRBJ2-7; 7 nucleotides match TRBD2. The ends lost 1 base at V and 2 bases at J; junction bases unmatched: 5. This CDR3 is built from 15 residues. Germline V gives CDR1 LGHNA, CDR2 YNFKEQ. CDR3 bases: TGTGCCAGCAGCCAAGGAGGCGGGAGCGCCTACGAGCAGTACTTC. Translated, it gives CASSQGGGSAYEQYF.

This clonotype has only a few counts. The V call is TRBV12-3 or TRBV12-4, the J call TRBJ2-6; 9 bases fit TRBD1. The junction had 7 bases not matched to a gene; V was cut back by 8 bases and J by 2 bases. This CDR3 has 16 residues. The CDR3 here is CASRQGGVPGANVLTF. The DNA of the CDR3 is TGTGCCAGCCGACAGGGGGGCGTCCCTGGGGCCAACGTCCTGACTTTC.

This clonotype occurred many times. The chain couples TRBV3-1 to TRBJ1-1; weak D call: TRBD1 (5 bases). V lost 1 base to trimming and J lost 0 bases, with 6 bases between them. The CDR3 runs to 14 residues. Germline values: CDR1 LGHDT, CDR2 YNNKEL (reference sequence). CDR3 protein: CASSQAGMNTEAFF. The CDR3 region has the DNA TGTGCCAGCAGCCAAGCAGGGATGAACACTGAAGCTTTCTTT.

This clonotype was recorded many times. The chain is built from TRBV7-3 and TRBJ2-1; 14 nucleotides agree with TRBD2. V dropped 5 bases and J dropped 7; count of bases not matched to a gene: 4. This CDR3 is 15 amino acids long. Germline V lookup: CDR1 SGHTA, CDR2 FQGTGA. The CDR3 DNA is TGTGCCAGCAGCCCCGGGACTAGCGGGAGTAATGAGCAGTTCTTC. It is translated as CASSPGTSGSNEQFF.

This clonotype was found a few times. A much larger clone sits a single nucleotide away, making a read error possible. The chain recombines TRBV6-6 with TRBJ2-7; D ambiguous. Per germline, CDR1 MNHNY and CDR2 SVGAGI (reference sequence). This CDR3 has 11 amino acids. Trimming cost V 6 bases and J 3 bases, with 6 bases left between them. The DNA for the CDR3 is TGTGCCAGCAGGCCTCACTACGAGCAGTACTTC. It encodes CASRPHYEQYF.

With regard to this clonotype: It may be a read error: a sequence one base away is much more abundant. This rearrangement joins TRBV27 to TRBJ2-3, with D perhaps TRBD1 (5 bases). Per germline, CDR1 MNHEY and CDR2 SMNVEV (reference sequence). The CDR3 length is 13 residues. In DNA form, the CDR3 reads TGTGCCAGCAAGGTTTTGGGCACAGGTACGCAGTATTTT. Protein: CASKVLGTGTQYF.

The V and J genes are TRBV19 and TRBJ2-3; D unclear. V shed 3 bases and J shed 6 bases, with 13 bases lying between them. CDR1 is LNHDA, CDR2 SQIVND, per germline (reference sequence). CDR3 length: 14 amino acids. CDR3 coding DNA: TGTGCCAGTAGTATCGGAGCGTCCGGGGATACGCAGTATTTT. Protein sequence: CASSIGASGDTQYF.

This clonotype has a count of ten or more. The chain links TRBV7-8 to TRBJ2-1, with 10 bases matching TRBD2. After removal of 8 bases from V and 6 bases from J, the junction contained 10 bases not matched to a gene. Germline V gene sequence: CDR1 SGHVS, CDR2 FQNEAQ. The length of the CDR3 is 15 residues. The CDR3 loop reads CASVFGTSVANEQFF. The DNA for the CDR3 is TGTGCCAGCGTGTTTGGGACTAGCGTGGCCAATGAGCAGTTCTTC.

This clonotype was detected many times. The V gene is TRBV20-1, the J gene TRBJ2-7, with 12 bases identical to TRBD2. Germline values: CDR1 DFQATT, CDR2 SNEGSKA (reference sequence). There are 15 residues in the CDR3. The J segment lost 7 bases and the V segment lost 5 bases, leaving 12 bases of the junction unmatched. CDR3 in DNA: TGCAGTGCTCATCGACTAGCGGGAGACTTTCGGGAGCAGTACTTC. Its translation: CSAHRLAGDFREQYF.

This clonotype was detected ten times or more. The chain recombines TRBV20-1 with TRBJ1-5; a possible D gene is TRBD1 (5 bases). The germline V and J ends were trimmed by 1 base and 3 bases, with 7 bases remaining between them. Germline V gene lookup returns CDR1 DFQATT and CDR2 SNEGSKA (reference sequence). This CDR3 spans 13 amino acids. This CDR3 reads CSARAGSNQPQHF. In nucleotides, the CDR3 is TGCAGTGCTAGAGCAGGGTCCAATCAGCCCCAGCATTTT.

This clonotype was picked up a small number of times. The chain links TRBV7-9 to TRBJ2-5, with D perhaps TRBD1 (5 bases). Germline assignment: CDR1 SEHNR and CDR2 FQNEAQ (reference sequence). V lost 0 bases and J 4 bases, leaving 9 bases between the germline ends. This CDR3 region has 14 residues. CDR3 nucleotides: TGTGCCAGCAGCTTAGCGGACACGAGAGAGACCCAGTACTTC. It encodes CASSLADTRETQYF.